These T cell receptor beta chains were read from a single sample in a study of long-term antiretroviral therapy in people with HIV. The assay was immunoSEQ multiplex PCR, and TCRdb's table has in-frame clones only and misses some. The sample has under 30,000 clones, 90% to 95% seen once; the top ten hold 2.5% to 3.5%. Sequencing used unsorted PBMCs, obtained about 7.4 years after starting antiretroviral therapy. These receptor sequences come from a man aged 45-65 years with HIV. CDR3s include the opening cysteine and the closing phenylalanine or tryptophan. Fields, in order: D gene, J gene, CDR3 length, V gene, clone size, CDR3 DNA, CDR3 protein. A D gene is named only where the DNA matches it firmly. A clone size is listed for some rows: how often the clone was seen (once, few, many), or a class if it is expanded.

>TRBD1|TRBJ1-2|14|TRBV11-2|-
TGTGCCAGCAGCTTAAACAGGGGGTTCGATGGCTACACCTTC
CASSLNRGFDGYTF
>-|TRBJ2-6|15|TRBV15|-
TGTGCCACCGGGGCCCTGAGCGACGGGGCCAACGTCCTGACTTTC
CATGALSDGANVLTF
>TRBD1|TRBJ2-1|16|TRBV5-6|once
TGTGCCAGCAGCCGCGGACAGGGGGGGTCCTACAATGAGCAGTTCTTC
CASSRGQGGSYNEQFF
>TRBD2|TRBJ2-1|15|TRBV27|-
TGTGCCAGCAGTTTAGGAACTAGCGGATACAATGAGCAGTTCTTC
CASSLGTSGYNEQFF
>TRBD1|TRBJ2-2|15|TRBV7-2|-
TGTGCCAGCAGCCCCCGACAGGGACGGGCCGGGGAGCTGTTTTTT
CASSPRQGRAGELFF
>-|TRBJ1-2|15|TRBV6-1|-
TGTGCCAGCAGTGTCCACCGAGGGGCTAACTATGGCTACACCTTC
CASSVHRGANYGYTF
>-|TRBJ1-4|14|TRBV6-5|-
TGTGCCAGCAGAGTTGGGGTGCAAGATGAAAAACTGTTTTTT
CASRVGVQDEKLFF
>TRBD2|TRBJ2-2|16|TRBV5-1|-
TGCGCCAGCAGCTTGGAGACTAGCTCGGGGACCGGGGAGCTGTTTTTT
CASSLETSSGTGELFF
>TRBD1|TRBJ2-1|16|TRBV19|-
TGTGCCAGTACCACCAGCCGGACAGGCTCCTACAATGAGCAGTTCTTC
CASTTSRTGSYNEQFF
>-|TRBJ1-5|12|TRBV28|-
TGTGCCAGCAGCACGGAGGATCAGCCCCAGCATTTT
CASSTEDQPQHF
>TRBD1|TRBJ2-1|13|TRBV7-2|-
TGTGCCAGCAGCCCGGACAGGGGCCATGAGCAGTTCTTC
CASSPDRGHEQFF
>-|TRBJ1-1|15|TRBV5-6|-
TGTGCCAGCAGCTTGGTATTAGGTGGGAACACTGAAGCTTTCTTT
CASSLVLGGNTEAFF
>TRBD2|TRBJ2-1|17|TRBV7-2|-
TGTGCCAGCAGCATACAAGGGACTAGCGGGGGGAACAATGAGCAGTTCTTC
CASSIQGTSGGNNEQFF
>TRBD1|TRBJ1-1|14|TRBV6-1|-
TGTGCCATAAGACAGGGAGAGGGAAACACTGAAGCTTTCTTT
CAIRQGEGNTEAFF
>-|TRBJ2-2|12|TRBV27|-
TGTGCCAGCAGACCCCCTGCCGGGGAGCTGTTTTTT
CASRPPAGELFF
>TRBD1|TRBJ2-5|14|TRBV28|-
TGTGCCAGCAGTTTGGAAGGGGGCGATGAGACCCAGTACTTC
CASSLEGGDETQYF
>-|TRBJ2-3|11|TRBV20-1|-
TGCAGTGCTAATGGGGCAGATACGCAGTATTTT
CSANGADTQYF
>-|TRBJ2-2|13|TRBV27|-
TGTGCCAGCAGTTTATCACTCCCCGGGGAGCTGTTTTTT
CASSLSLPGELFF
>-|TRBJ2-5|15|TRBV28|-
TGTGCCAGCAGTTTATTCCAGGGAGCTCAAGAGACCCAGTACTTC
CASSLFQGAQETQYF
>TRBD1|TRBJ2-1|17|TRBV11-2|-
TGTGCCAGCAGCTTAGGTCGTGGACAGGGTCCCTACAATGAGCAGTTCTTC
CASSLGRGQGPYNEQFF
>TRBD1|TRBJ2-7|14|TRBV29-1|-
TGCAGCGTTTCTAGGGGACAGGGAACGTCCGAGCAGTACTTC
CSVSRGQGTSEQYF
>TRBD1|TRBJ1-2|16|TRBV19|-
TGTGCCAGTAGTATAGACGGACAGGGGAAGAACTATGGCTACACCTTC
CASSIDGQGKNYGYTF
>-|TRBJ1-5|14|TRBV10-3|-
TGTGCCATCAGTACAGTGAATAGCAATCAGCCCCAGCATTTT
CAISTVNSNQPQHF
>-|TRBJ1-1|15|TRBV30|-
TGTGCCTGGAGTTCGTTTACAGGGTTAAAAACTGAAGCTTTCTTT
CAWSSFTGLKTEAFF
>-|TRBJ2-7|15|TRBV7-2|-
TGTGCCAGCAGCTTTAGTGTGGGGCCTCAATACGAGCAGTACTTC
CASSFSVGPQYEQYF
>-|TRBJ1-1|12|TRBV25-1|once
TGTGCCAGCAGTGTAGGAAACACTGAAGCTTTCTTT
CASSVGNTEAFF